One and the same sample provided the 6 T cell receptor beta chains below, sequenced in a study of Ad26.COV2.S vaccination and SARS-CoV-2 variants. Measured with immunoSEQ multiplex PCR; TCRdb has only the in-frame clones, and not every one. The sample has under 150,000 clones, 80% to 90% seen once; the top ten hold 5%. The sample consisted of peripheral blood, taken after recovery from COVID-19. The receptors originated from a human donor who had recovered from COVID-19.

The V call is TRBV28, the J call TRBJ1-2, with TRBD1 identical over 7 bases. CDR1 and CDR2 (germline): MDHEN, SYDVKM. Germline trimming cut 4 bases from V and 8 bases from J; bases unmatched to any gene: 7. This CDR3 spans 13 amino acids. In DNA, the CDR3 is TGTGCCAGCAGTTCGACAGGGATTCAAGGCTACACCTTC. This translates into CASSSTGIQGYTF.

V and J are TRBV7-8 and TRBJ2-5; D may match TRBD1 or TRBD2 (7 bases each). V was trimmed by 0 bases and J by 4 bases, leaving 18 bases between them. CDR3 size: 17 residues. Germline CDR1 and CDR2: SGHVS and FQNEAQ. The CDR3 DNA is TGTGCCAGCAGCTTAGCTCCGGGAGGCACAGGGGCAGAGACCCAGTACTTC. Amino acid sequence: CASSLAPGGTGAETQYF.

This chain uses TRBV19 with TRBJ2-7; possible D gene TRBD1, 5 bases. CDR1 and CDR2 from the germline V gene are LNHDA and SQIVND (reference sequence). Between the trimmed V and J ends, which lost 6 bases and 2 bases, there was a span of 11 bases. This CDR3 region has 13 residues. The CDR3 nucleotides read TGTGCCAGTAGGGCGGACACCGCCTACGAGCAGTACTTC. Amino acid sequence: CASRADTAYEQYF. The whole variable domain, remainder taken from reference TRBV19 and TRBJ2-7, is DGGITQSPKYLFRKEGQNVTLSCEQNLNHDAMYWYRQDPGQGLRLIYYSQIVNDFQKGDIAEGYSVSREKKESFPLTVTSAQKNPTAFYLCASRADTAYEQYFGPGTRLTVT.

The chain joins TRBV12-3 or TRBV12-4 to TRBJ1-2; 9 nucleotides line up with TRBD1. The CDR3 has 13 amino acids. V lost 6 bases, J lost 4 bases, and 3 bases stayed unmatched. The CDR3 region is CASSGQGFYGYTF. For the CDR3, the DNA is TGTGCCAGCAGCGGACAGGGGTTCTATGGCTACACCTTC.

The V gene is TRBV13, the J gene TRBJ2-7; no clear D gene. V was clipped by 4 bases and J by 3 bases, with 10 bases between them. The germline CDR1 and CDR2 sequences are PRHDT and FYEKMQ (reference sequence). The CDR3 spans 13 residues. CDR3 DNA: TGTGCCAGCAGCTATCCGGGTAACTACGAGCAGTACTTC. Protein product: CASSYPGNYEQYF.

The V and J genes are TRBV5-5 and TRBJ2-7; 10 bases map to TRBD1. V trimming: 3 bases; J trimming: 2 bases; junction bases outside the gene matches: 5. CDR3 length equals 15 residues. Germline-derived CDR1 and CDR2 are SGHKS and YYEKEE (reference sequence). The CDR3 bases are TGTGCCAGCAGCTGGCCGGGACAGGGGACCTACGAGCAGTACTTC. Encoded protein: CASSWPGQGTYEQYF. Full variable domain (rest looked up from reference TRBV5-5 and TRBJ2-7): DAGVTQSPTHLIKTRGQQVTLRCSPISGHKSVSWYQQVLGQGPQFIFQYYEKEERGRGNFPDRFSARQFPNYSSELNVNALLLGDSALYLCASSWPGQGTYEQYFGPGTRLTVT.